The clone carrying this T cell receptor beta chain is a singleton in its sample. V lost 0 bases and J lost 1, with 6 bases in between. Per the germline V gene, CDR1 is LNHNV and CDR2 is YYDKDF (reference sequence). This CDR3 is built from 14 residues. The data originate from a study of cytomegalovirus exposure and HLA in healthy donors. This PCR relied on a set of 60 Vbeta primers and 13 Jbeta primers. The data were produced by immunoSEQ multiplex PCR, yet TCRdb's version contains in-frame clones alone and is incomplete. The sample carries around 100,000 clones, about four fifths recorded once. Sequencing was carried out using PBMCs. The sequence derives from a man younger than 40 in good health and CMV-seronegative. The V gene is TRBV15, the J gene TRBJ1-2, with D uncertain. The CDR3 protein is CATSRDAVNYGYTF. In DNA, the CDR3 is TGTGCCACCAGCAGAGATGCAGTTAACTATGGCTACACCTTC.